A single sample is the source of the 9 T cell receptor beta chains below, sequenced in a study of radiotherapy plus CTLA-4 blockade in lung cancer. TCRdb keeps only in-frame clones here, not all; method: immunoSEQ multiplex PCR. The profile shows about 110,000 clones, about 80% of them singletons. Sequences were derived from peripheral blood, sampled from a patient treated with radiotherapy plus ipilimumab. The source is a human donor with non-small cell lung cancer that progressed on radiotherapy plus ipilimumab. Some clones in this sample may be carry-over from other donors' samples.

In this sample, this clone turned up a few times. This sequence joins TRBV27 and TRBJ1-2, with D possibly being TRBD1 (6 bases). This CDR3 is built from 14 residues. CDR1 and CDR2 (germline): MNHEY, SMNVEV (reference sequence). V was clipped by 6 bases and J by 4 bases, with 15 bases between them. The CDR3 spells CASRRDLGAYGYTF. CDR3 DNA: TGTGCCAGCAGGAGGGACCTGGGGGCCTATGGCTACACCTTC.

The chain couples TRBV4-3 to TRBJ1-2; D ambiguous. Germline CDR1 is LGHNA and CDR2 is YSLEER. The germline V and J ends were trimmed by 1 base and 1 base, with 7 bases remaining between them. This CDR3 is 14 amino acids long. This CDR3 is CASSQVEGNYGYTF. The CDR3 DNA is TGCGCCAGCAGCCAAGTCGAGGGTAACTATGGCTACACCTTC.

The CDR3 DNA reads TGTGCCAGCAGATCAAGGGGGGCCCTAGGAGTAGATACGCAGTATTTT. The encoded protein is CASRSRGALGVDTQYF. The chain employs TRBV7-2 and TRBJ2-3, with D possibly being TRBD1 or TRBD2 (6 bases each). The V gene's germline CDR1 is SGHTA and CDR2 FQGNSA. Trimming took 6 bases from V and 5 from J, leaving 21 bases between them. The CDR3 covers 16 residues.

The chain joins TRBV21-1 to TRBJ2-5; the table's D call, TRBD2, was not checked against the DNA. TRBV21-1 is a recognized pseudogene. The CDR3 has 15 residues. The CDR3 reads CASSKAILAEETQYF. In DNA, the CDR3 is TGTGCCAGCAGCAAAGCAATTCTAGCGGAAGAGACCCAGTACTTC.

V gene TRBV2 combines with J gene TRBJ2-3, with 8 bases fitting TRBD1. CDR3 length: 13 amino acids. Trimming removed 6 bases from V and 4 bases from J; junction bases left unmatched: 3. Looked up from germline, CDR1 is SNHLY and CDR2 is FYNNEI. CDR3 in DNA: TGTGCCAGCAGAGACAGGGGTCCAGATACGCAGTATTTT. Amino acids: CASRDRGPDTQYF.

This clone was seen a single time. The genes are TRBV10-3 and TRBJ1-2; D gene uncertain. Germline assignment: CDR1 ENHRY and CDR2 SYGVKD. V was shortened by 0 bases and J by 2 bases, with 16 bases between the two germline ends. The length of the CDR3 is 17 residues. The CDR3 protein is CAISESAADLENYGYTF. The CDR3 DNA reads as TGTGCCATCAGTGAGTCGGCGGCAGACCTAGAAAACTATGGCTACACCTTC.

The CDR3 nucleotides read TGTGCCAGCAGCTTGGTCCTAAACTATGGCTACACCTTC. This sequence encodes CASSLVLNYGYTF. The chain carries TRBV5-4 and TRBJ1-2; unclear D gene. V lost 0 bases, J lost 2 bases, and 5 bases lay in between. The CDR3 is 13 residues long. CDR1 SGHNT and CDR2 YYREEE come from the germline V gene (reference sequence).

The gene calls are TRBV5-5 and TRBJ1-2, with a weak D call TRBD1 (5 bases). CDR3 length equals 12 residues. Trimming took 0 bases from V and 8 from J, leaving 8 bases between them. Germline V gene lookup returns CDR1 SGHKS and CDR2 YYEKEE (reference sequence). The DNA for the CDR3 is TGTGCCAGCAGCTTGGGAGGGGTCGGCTACACCTTC. Its protein is CASSLGGVGYTF.

The chain employs TRBV10-3 and TRBJ2-3; D call uncertain. CDR3 length: 14 amino acids. The V gene's germline CDR1 is ENHRY and CDR2 SYGVKD. The V gene lost 3 bases and the J gene lost 1 base, with 8 bases spanning the gap. The CDR3 region is CAISEGGGTDTQYF. As DNA, the CDR3 is TGTGCCATCAGTGAAGGTGGGGGCACAGATACGCAGTATTTT.